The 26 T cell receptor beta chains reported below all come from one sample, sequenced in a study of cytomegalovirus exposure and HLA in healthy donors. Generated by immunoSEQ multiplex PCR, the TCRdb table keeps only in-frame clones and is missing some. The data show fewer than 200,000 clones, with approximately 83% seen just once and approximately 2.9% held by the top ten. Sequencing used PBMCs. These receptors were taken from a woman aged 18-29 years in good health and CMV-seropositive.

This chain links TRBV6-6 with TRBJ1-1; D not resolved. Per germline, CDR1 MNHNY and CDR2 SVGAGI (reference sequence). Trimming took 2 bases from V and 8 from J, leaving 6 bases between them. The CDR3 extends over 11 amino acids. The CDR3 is CASSYAAEAFF. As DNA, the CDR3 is TGTGCCAGCAGTTACGCGGCCGAAGCTTTCTTT.

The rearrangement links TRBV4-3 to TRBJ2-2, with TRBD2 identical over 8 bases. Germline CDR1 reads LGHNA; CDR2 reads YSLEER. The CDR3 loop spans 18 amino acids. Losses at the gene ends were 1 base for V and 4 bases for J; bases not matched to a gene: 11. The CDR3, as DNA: TGCGCCAGCAGCCAAGTTAGCCTGAGCGGGGGTTTCACCGGGGAGCTGTTTTTT. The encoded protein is CASSQVSLSGGFTGELFF.

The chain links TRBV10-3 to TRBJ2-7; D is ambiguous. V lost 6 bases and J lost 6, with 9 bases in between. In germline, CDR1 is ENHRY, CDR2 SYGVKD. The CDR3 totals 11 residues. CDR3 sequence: CAIRSNFEQYF. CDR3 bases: TGTGCCATCAGAAGTAACTTCGAGCAGTACTTC.

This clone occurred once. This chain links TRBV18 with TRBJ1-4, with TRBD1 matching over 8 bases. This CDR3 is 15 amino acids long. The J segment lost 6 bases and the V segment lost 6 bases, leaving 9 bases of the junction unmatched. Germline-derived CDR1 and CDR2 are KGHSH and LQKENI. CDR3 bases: TGTGCCAGCTCGCGAGGACAGGGCGATTATGAAAAACTGTTTTTT. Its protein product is CASSRGQGDYEKLFF.

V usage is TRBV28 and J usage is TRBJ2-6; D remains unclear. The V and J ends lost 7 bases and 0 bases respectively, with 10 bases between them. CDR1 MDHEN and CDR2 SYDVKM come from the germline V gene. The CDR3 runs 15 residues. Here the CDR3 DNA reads TGTGCCAGCAATGCGGATTCCTCTGGGGCCAACGTCCTGACTTTC. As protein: CASNADSSGANVLTF.

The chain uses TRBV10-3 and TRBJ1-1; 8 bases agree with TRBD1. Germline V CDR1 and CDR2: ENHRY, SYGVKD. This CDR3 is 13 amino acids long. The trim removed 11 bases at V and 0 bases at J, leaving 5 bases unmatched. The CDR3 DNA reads TGTGCCTCCGAACAGGGGGTGAACACTGAAGCTTTCTTT. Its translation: CASEQGVNTEAFF.

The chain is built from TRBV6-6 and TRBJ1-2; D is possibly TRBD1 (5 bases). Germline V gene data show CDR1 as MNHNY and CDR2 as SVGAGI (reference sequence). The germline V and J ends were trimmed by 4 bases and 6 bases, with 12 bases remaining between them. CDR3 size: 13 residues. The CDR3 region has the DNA TGTGCCAGCAGTTCAGGGATAAGGGATGGCTACACCTTC. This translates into CASSSGIRDGYTF.

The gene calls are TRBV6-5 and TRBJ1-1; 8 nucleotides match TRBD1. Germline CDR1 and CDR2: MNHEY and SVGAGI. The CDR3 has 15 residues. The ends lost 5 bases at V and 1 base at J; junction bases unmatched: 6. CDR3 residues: CASSARTGRNTEAFF. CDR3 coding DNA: TGTGCCAGCAGTGCTCGGACAGGGCGGAACACTGAAGCTTTCTTT.

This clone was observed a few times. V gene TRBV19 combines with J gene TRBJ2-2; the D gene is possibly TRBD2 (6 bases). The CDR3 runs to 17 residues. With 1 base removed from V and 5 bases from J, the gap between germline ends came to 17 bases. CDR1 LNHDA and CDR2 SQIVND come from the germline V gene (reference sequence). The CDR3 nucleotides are TGTGCCAGTAGTATAGGAGGCCAGGGAGGTTTGACCGGGGAGCTGTTTTTT. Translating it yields CASSIGGQGGLTGELFF.

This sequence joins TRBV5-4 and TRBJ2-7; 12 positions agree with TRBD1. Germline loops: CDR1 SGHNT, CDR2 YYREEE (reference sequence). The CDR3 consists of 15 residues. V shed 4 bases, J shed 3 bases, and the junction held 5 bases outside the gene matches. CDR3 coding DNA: TGTGCCAGCAGCCAGGGACAGGGGGCTTACTACGAGCAGTACTTC. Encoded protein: CASSQGQGAYYEQYF.

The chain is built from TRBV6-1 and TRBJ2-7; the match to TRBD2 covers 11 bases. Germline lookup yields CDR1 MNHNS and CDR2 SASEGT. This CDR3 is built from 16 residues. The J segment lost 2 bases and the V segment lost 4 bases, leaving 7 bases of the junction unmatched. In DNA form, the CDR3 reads TGTGCCAGCAGTGTCACTAGCGGGGGAACCACCTACGAGCAGTACTTC. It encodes CASSVTSGGTTYEQYF.

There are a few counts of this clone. The CDR3: CASRLAGTYNSPLHF. The CDR3 nucleotides read TGTGCCAGCAGGCTGGCAGGAACATATAATTCACCCCTCCACTTT. The genes are TRBV27 and TRBJ1-6; D remains unclear. The V end lost 6 bases, the J end lost 4 bases, and 13 bases lay between the germline ends. There are 15 residues in the CDR3. Germline lookup yields CDR1 MNHEY and CDR2 SMNVEV (reference sequence).

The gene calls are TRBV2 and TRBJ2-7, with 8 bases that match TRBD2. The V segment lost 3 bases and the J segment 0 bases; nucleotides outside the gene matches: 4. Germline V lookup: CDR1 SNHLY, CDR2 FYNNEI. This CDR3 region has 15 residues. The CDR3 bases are TGTGCCAGCAGTGATGCGGGGGGCTACTCCTACGAGCAGTACTTC. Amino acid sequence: CASSDAGGYSYEQYF. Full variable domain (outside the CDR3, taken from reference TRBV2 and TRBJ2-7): EPEVTQTPSHQVTQMGQEVILRCVPISNHLYFYWYRQILGQKVEFLVSFYNNEISEKSEIFDDQFSVERPDGSNFTLKIRSTKLEDSAMYFCASSDAGGYSYEQYFGPGTRLTVT.

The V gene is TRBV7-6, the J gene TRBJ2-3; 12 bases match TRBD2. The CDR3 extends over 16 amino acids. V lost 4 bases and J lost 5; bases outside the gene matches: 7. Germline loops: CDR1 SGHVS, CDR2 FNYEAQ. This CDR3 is CASSWQLAGGRDTQYF. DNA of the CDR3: TGTGCCAGCAGCTGGCAGCTAGCGGGGGGGCGAGATACGCAGTATTTT.

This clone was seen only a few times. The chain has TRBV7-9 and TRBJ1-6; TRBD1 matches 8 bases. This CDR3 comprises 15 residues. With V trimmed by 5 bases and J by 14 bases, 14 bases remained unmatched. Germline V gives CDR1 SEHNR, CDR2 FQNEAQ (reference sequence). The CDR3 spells CASSLGTGLLTSLHF. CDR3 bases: TGTGCCAGCAGCCTCGGGACAGGCCTCCTTACGTCCCTCCACTTT. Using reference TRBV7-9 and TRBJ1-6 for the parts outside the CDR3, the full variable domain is DTGVSQNPRHKITKRGQNVTFRCDPISEHNRLYWYRQTLGQGPEFLTYFQNEAQLEKSRLLSDRFSAERPKGSFSTLEIQRTEQGDSAMYLCASSLGTGLLTSLHFGNGTRLTVT.

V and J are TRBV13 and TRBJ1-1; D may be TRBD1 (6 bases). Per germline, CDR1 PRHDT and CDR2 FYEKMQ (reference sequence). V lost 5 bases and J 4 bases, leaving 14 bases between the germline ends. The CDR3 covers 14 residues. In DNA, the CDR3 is TGTGCCAGCAGCCTTCGTGGGGGGGCCACTGAAGCTTTCTTT. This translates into CASSLRGGATEAFF.

CDR3 sequence (DNA): TGTGCCAGCAGCTTAGGAGGGCTCACAGATACGCAGTATTTT. Its translation is CASSLGGLTDTQYF. The chain is built from TRBV7-9 and TRBJ2-3, with D tentatively TRBD2 (5 bases). The CDR3 sequence is 14 residues long. V lost 1 base and J lost 2, with 7 bases in between. From germline, CDR1 is SEHNR and CDR2 FQNEAQ (reference sequence).

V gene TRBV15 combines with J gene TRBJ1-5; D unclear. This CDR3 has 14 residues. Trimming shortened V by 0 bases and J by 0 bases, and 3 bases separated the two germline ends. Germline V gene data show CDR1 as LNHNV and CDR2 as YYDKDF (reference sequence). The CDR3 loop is CATSRDYSNQPQHF. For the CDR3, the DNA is TGTGCCACCAGCAGAGATTATAGCAATCAGCCCCAGCATTTT.

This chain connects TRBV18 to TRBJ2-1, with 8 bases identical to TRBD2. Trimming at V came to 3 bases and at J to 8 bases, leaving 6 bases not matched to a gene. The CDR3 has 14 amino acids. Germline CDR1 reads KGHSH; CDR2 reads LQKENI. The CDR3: CASSPIFGGDEQFF. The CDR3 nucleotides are TGTGCCAGCTCACCCATCTTCGGGGGGGATGAGCAGTTCTTC.

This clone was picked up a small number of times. The CDR3 sequence is CASSFESRLQYF. The CDR3 DNA is TGCGCCAGCAGCTTCGAGTCTAGGTTACAGTACTTC. The chain carries TRBV5-1 and TRBJ2-5; D not resolved. Germline V lookup: CDR1 SGHRS, CDR2 YFSETQ. This CDR3 region has 12 residues. V was cut by 2 bases and J by 11 bases, with 13 bases left in between.

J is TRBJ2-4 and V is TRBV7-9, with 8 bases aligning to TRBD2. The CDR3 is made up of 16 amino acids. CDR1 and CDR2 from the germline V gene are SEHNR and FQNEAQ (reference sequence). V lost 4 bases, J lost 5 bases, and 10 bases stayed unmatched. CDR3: CASSSPGGPHENIQYF. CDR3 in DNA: TGTGCCAGCAGCTCCCCGGGGGGGCCACACGAAAACATTCAGTACTTC.

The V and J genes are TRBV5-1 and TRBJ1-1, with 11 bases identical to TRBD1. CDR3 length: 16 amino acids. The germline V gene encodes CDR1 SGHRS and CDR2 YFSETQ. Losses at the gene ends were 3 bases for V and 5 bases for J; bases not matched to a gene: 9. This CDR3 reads CASSSPGQGAQTEAFF. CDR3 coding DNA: TGCGCCAGCAGCTCCCCCGGACAGGGGGCGCAAACTGAAGCTTTCTTT.

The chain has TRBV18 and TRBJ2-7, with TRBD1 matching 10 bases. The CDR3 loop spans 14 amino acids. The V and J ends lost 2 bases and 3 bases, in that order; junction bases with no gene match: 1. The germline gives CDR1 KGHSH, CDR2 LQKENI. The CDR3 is CASSPGTGVYEQYF. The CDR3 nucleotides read TGTGCCAGCTCACCAGGGACAGGGGTCTACGAGCAGTACTTC.

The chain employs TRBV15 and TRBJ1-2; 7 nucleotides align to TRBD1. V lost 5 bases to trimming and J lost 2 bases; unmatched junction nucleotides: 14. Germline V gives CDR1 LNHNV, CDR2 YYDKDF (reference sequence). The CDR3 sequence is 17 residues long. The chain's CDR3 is CATSADKTGMQNYGYTF. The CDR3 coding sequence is TGTGCCACCAGCGCTGACAAGACAGGGATGCAGAACTATGGCTACACCTTC.

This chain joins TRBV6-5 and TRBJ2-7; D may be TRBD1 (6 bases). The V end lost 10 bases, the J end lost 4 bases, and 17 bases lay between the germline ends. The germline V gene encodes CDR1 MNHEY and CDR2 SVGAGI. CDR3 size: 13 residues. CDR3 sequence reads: CATNRESVYEQYF. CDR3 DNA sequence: TGTGCCACGAACAGGGAGAGCGTGTACGAGCAGTACTTC.

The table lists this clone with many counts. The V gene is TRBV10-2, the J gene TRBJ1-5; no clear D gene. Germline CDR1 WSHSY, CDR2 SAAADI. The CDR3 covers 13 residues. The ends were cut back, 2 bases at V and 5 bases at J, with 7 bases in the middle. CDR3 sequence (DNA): TGCGCCAGCAGTGAGGAGGGTCATCAGCCCCAGCATTTT. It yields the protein CASSEEGHQPQHF.